Here is one T cell receptor beta chain with its context. The CDR3 is 16 residues long. Germline lookup yields CDR1 SGHAT and CDR2 FQDESV (reference sequence). Trimming cost V 5 bases and J 0 bases, with 17 bases left between them. In the PCR, 60 Vbeta and 13 Jbeta primers were used. Produced via immunoSEQ multiplex PCR; TCRdb's table is partial and in-frame only. The table records 100,000 to 150,000 clones, 74% of them present only once. These data are taken from a study of cytomegalovirus exposure and HLA in healthy donors. The specimen sequenced was PBMCs. The sequence was collected from a male donor in good health and CMV-seronegative. The rearrangement uses TRBV11-1 and TRBJ2-7, with a weak D call TRBD1 (8 bases). CDR3 protein: CASSAHRGGSSYEQYF. The CDR3 nucleotides read TGTGCCAGCAGCGCCCACAGGGGGGGAAGCTCCTACGAGCAGTACTTC.